This record covers a single TCR beta chain. The sample holds one count of this clone. The antigen it binds to is not known. No much larger clone exists at a distance of one base, and base qualities are not known. The library was built by means of the immunoSEQ multiplex PCR assay. For the multiplex PCR, a mixture combining 60 forward primers for TCR Vbeta segments and 13 reverse primers for TCR Jbeta segments was used. Amplification of the CDR3 region of rearranged TCR beta genes was performed with a multiplex PCR assay on genomic DNA. The amplified TCR beta libraries were sequenced on the Illumina HiSeq System as 87-base-pair reads. On the study's bioinformatics: A later analysis tallied 80 million to 95 million unique TCR beta chains across the 700 or so repertoires, and approximately 12 million of those chains were shared by two or more donors. To remove PCR and sequencing errors, raw reads were error-corrected and collapsed into unique sequences using a nearest-neighbor algorithm that merged closely related sequences. CDR3 sequences were aligned to IMGT reference sequences to assign V, D and J gene segments. For a sequence to be retained, at least a six-nucleotide match to both a V gene segment and a J gene segment was required. A rearrangement was called productive if the CDR3 had no stop codons and remained in frame with V and J, and every other rearrangement was called non-productive. Following IMGT convention, CDR3 was defined as the stretch from the second conserved V-encoded cysteine up to the conserved J-encoded phenylalanine. Sequences without an unambiguous match to a single V gene segment were excluded from the earlier analysis of 450 to 750 of the donors. In an earlier analysis of approximately 590 of the donors, V segments were called functional above 56.7% productive rearrangements and were called segregating when the between-donor standard deviation exceeded 5%. A statistical classification framework was built to diagnose cytomegalovirus status from the catalog of TCR beta chain sequences. A later analysis assigned V and J genes by comparing TCR nucleotide sequences with IMGT/GENE-DB human TR gene sequences. Using the TCRdist pipeline, a later analysis assigned CDR3 sequences along with most-parsimonious VDJ recombination scenarios. In a later analysis, each TCR beta chain was defined by its CDR3 amino acid sequence together with its V-gene family, and reads lacking a unique V-gene family were excluded. As a way to deal with suspected cross-contamination and a sequencing artifact, a later analysis dropped 500 to 700 nucleotide sequences that were highly shared and had low generation probability. For each public chain, a later analysis derived a clonal expansion index from normalized ranks of inferred template counts within each repertoire. In a later analysis, generation probabilities were computed with a VDJ recombination model fitted to out-of-frame rearrangements, and the resulting probabilities were checked against IGoR. Hypergeometric tests were used in a later analysis to score TCR-TCR, TCR-HLA and TCR-CMV co-occurrence, with a repertoire-size bias correction applied to the TCR pairs. To estimate false discovery rates, a later analysis permuted the HLA or CMV assignments 20 times. In a later analysis, co-occurring TCRs were grouped using DBSCAN, and TCRdist sequence similarity was added for clustering within HLA-allele-positive subsets. Repertoires with fewer than 30,000 or more than 120,000 public chains, plus five repertoires with anomalous nucleotide sharing, were excluded from co-occurrence clustering. TCRdb took over this immuneACCESS table, retaining in-frame rearrangements with V and J assigned. Such tables are incomplete; in checked studies, under half of the missing clones stem from an unresolved V gene, and the remainder is unexplained. V and J calls and clone size come straight from that table; D and trimming were deduced from the DNA. In all, the sample holds approximately 77,000 clones, and over 65% of those were seen once. The top ten clonotypes cover 4.5% of the sample.

Cut back by 0 bases and 2 bases, the V and J ends lie 11 bases apart. The germline V gene provides CDR1 SGDLS and CDR2 YYNGEE. From the cysteine up to the phenylalanine, the CDR3 has a length of 15 residues. CDR3 DNA only is kept here, 45 bases in frame from base 1. The cohort consisted of fewer than 700 healthy bone marrow donors. Cohort members were all nominally healthy when sampled, although unrecorded immune exposures were likely present. The donor tested CMV seronegative, placing the donor among the approximately 400 seronegative members of the cohort. A peripheral blood sample was collected from each donor, and TCR beta sequencing was performed on peripheral blood mononuclear cells. The Qiagen DNeasy Blood Extraction Kit was used to extract genomic DNA from the blood cell samples. This specimen comes from a study of cytomegalovirus exposure and HLA in healthy donors (dated by TCRdb to between 2016 and 2019). Turning to the overall study: An earlier analysis of 587 of the donors reported approximately 260 Gb of sequence data and 95 million to 140 million unique TCR beta sequences obtained from roughly 180 million T cells. Roughly 300 gigabases of sequencing data and roughly 81 million unique TCR sequences made up an early release that covered 500 to 700 HLA-typed donors. Among the roughly 370 genotyped donors, around 79% belonged to the genetic ancestry cluster associated with self-reported Caucasian donors. The aim of the study was to test whether cataloging public T cell receptors could identify signatures of past pathogen exposure. The T cell repertoires of some 670 subjects were profiled by immunosequencing and related to cytomegalovirus serostatus. Along with the approximately 650-subject first cohort, a separate validation cohort of about 110 different subjects was used. To predict cytomegalovirus infection status, the study combined high-throughput TCR immunosequencing, statistical association of individual TCRs with disease status, and machine learning. To study patterns of TCR occurrence, a later analysis re-analyzed previously published TCR beta repertoires from more than 550 donors and added high-resolution HLA genotyping. The later analysis used no new phenotypic data to find candidate immune exposures, relying instead on TCR beta sequences and their occurrence across donors. An earlier analysis of 587 of the donors used high-throughput TCR beta sequencing to judge whether each TCR beta V gene segment behaved as functional or pseudogenic. Donor age, sex, ethnicity and CMV serostatus were compiled together with the repertoire data. Genome-wide SNP genotypes for about three fifths of the 666 donors were used in a later genetic analysis, which treated that subset as a discovery cohort. Every discovery cohort repertoire had been produced on one sequencing platform. HLA typing covered class I and class II loci at four-digit resolution. The number of donors typed differed by locus, with roughly 620-630 for A, B, C, DRB1 and DQB1, roughly 550 for DQA1, 606 for DPA1, and some 450 for DPB1. Several DR-DQ haplotypes were handled as single units for association and clustering because linkage in the cohort was strong. Across roughly 420 genotyped donors of the cohort, an average of roughly 230,000 unique TCR beta nucleotide sequences per donor were sequenced, and 15% to 20% of those sequences were non-productive. Here is what the overall study found, with its caveats: In vitro tests confirmed that three of the cytomegalovirus-associated TCR beta chains recognize cytomegalovirus antigens. Some IMGT-functional V segments, including TRBV6-2 and TRBV6-3, could not be distinguished by the 87-base-pair reads and were therefore excluded. Because HLA typing was missing for some donors at each locus, association tests included only the typed subset. This cohort had only TCR beta chains sequenced, and the lack of alpha or paired-chain data limited which features could be detected. It was suggested by the authors that the approach could potentially be generalized to other disease states and immunological phenotypes. A cluster of highly shared sequence variants was judged likely to be a technical artifact of the sequencing pipeline. The study gave a list of some 150 TCR beta chains associated with cytomegalovirus. Linkage disequilibrium might explain the correlated functional status among segregating V segments, but an unknown experimental factor could not be excluded. In both the original and validation cohorts, the classifier was reported to diagnose cytomegalovirus status with high specificity and sensitivity. Sequencing depth was assumed to be roughly uniform across donors in the presence/absence analyses, though that assumption may not hold. According to a later genetic analysis, donors in an Asian-associated ancestry cluster had fewer N-insertions in productive TCRs than the approximately 630-donor mean. In a later analysis, most CMV-associated TCR beta chains were found to appear HLA-restricted, with HLA associations seemingly driven largely by CMV exposure. A further reported finding was that TCR beta sequences accurately predicted the HLA-A and HLA-B alleles for most subjects in the first cohort. While some public TCRs were present in many individuals, most TCR sequences turned up only very rarely across donors. Assigning TCR associations to individual alleles was difficult when HLA alleles, especially DR and DQ, strongly co-occurred. In a later analysis, over 15,000 TCR beta sequences were associated with specific HLA alleles at a false discovery rate of 0.05. In a later genetic analysis, a missense DCLRE1C variant was associated with V-gene and J-gene trimming of TCR beta chains, and the association was replicated in an independent cohort. In a later analysis, the rate of TCR association differed among HLA loci, with DRB1 alleles having the most associated TCRs and HLA-C alleles having the fewest. Compared with equally common non-associated chains, HLA-associated TCR beta chains in a later analysis were more clonally expanded and had lower generation probabilities. About 15 rarely observed V segments, including chromosome 9 orphons, were excluded from the earlier analysis of several hundred of the donors because counts were too low. In an earlier analysis of approximately 590 of the donors, most TCR beta V segments appeared in productive rearrangements about 87% or about 30% of the time, broadly matching IMGT annotations. Immune exposure information for the cohort was limited to CMV serostatus. According to a later analysis, parvovirus B19, influenza, CMV and Epstein-Barr virus appeared linked to several top co-occurrence clusters.

The V and J genes are TRBV9 and TRBJ1-1; the D gene is perhaps TRBD1, on 5 matching bases. This sequence originates from a man aged 40-49 years in good health and CMV-seronegative. Sequencing input: PBMCs. DNA sequence: TGTGCCAGCAGCGTAGATGGCAGGGCCAACACTGAAGCTTTCTTT. Its coded protein is CASSVDGRANTEAFF.